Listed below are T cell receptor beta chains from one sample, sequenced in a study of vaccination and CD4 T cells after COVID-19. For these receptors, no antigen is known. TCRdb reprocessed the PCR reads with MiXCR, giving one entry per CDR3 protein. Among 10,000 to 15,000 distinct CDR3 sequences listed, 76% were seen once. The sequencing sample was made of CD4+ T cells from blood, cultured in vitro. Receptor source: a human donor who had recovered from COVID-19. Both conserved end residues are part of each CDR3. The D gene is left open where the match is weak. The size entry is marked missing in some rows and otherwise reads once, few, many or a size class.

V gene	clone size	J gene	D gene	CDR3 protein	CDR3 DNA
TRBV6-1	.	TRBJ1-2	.	CASSIPANYGYTF	TGTGCCAGCAGCATTCCGGCAAACTATGGCTACACCTTC
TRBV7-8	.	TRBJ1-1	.	CASSLGGAGGTEAFF	TGTGCCAGCAGCTTAGGGGGGGCCGGAGGCACTGAAGCTTTCTTT
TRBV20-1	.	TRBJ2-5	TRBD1	CSAWDRGNHETQYF	TGCAGTGCGTGGGACAGGGGGAATCACGAGACCCAGTACTTC
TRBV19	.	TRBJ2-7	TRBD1	CASSVGQLYEQYF	TGTGCCAGTAGTGTGGGACAGCTCTACGAGCAGTACTTC
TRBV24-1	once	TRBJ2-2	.	CATSVGGATGELFF	TGTGCCACCAGTGTCGGGGGAGCAACCGGGGAGCTGTTTTTT
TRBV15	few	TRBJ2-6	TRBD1	CATSRDGTAGANVLTF	TGTGCCACCAGCAGAGATGGGACAGCTGGGGCCAACGTCCTGACTTTC
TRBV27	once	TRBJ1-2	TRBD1	CASSFGRDTGASYTF	TGTGCCAGCAGTTTTGGGCGGGATACAGGGGCAAGCTACACCTTC
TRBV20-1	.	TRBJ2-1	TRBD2	CSAARTSGLSYNEQFF	TGCAGTGCTGCCAGGACTAGCGGGCTTAGCTACAATGAGCAGTTCTTC
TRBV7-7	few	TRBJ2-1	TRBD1	CASSSQVGQGAEQFF	TGTGCCAGCAGCTCTCAAGTAGGACAGGGGGCTGAGCAGTTCTTC
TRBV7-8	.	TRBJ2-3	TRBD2	CASSSGLAQDTQYF	TGTGCCAGCAGCTCCGGACTAGCTCAAGATACGCAGTATTTT
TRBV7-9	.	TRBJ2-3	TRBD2	CASSLDTGGPTDTQYF	TGTGCCAGCAGCTTAGACACGGGAGGGCCGACAGATACGCAGTATTTT
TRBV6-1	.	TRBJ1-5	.	CASGTYNQPQHF	TGTGCCAGCGGAACCTACAATCAGCCCCAGCATTTT
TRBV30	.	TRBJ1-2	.	CAWSTNGGDYGYTF	TGTGCCTGGAGTACAAACGGGGGGGACTATGGCTACACCTTC
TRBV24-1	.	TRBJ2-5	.	CATSDPGSTKETQYF	TGTGCCACCAGTGATCCCGGGTCTACTAAAGAGACCCAGTACTTC
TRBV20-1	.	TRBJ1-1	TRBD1	CSASRTGSTEAFF	TGCAGTGCTAGCAGGACAGGGAGCACTGAAGCTTTCTTT
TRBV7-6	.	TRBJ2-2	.	CASSFTENTGELFF	TGTGCCAGCAGCTTTACAGAGAACACCGGGGAGCTGTTTTTT
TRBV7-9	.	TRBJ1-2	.	CASSLVRQIDGYTF	TGTGCCAGCAGCTTAGTCAGGCAGATTGATGGCTACACCTTC
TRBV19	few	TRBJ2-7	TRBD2	CASSSGRGSHEQYF	TGTGCCAGTAGTAGCGGGAGGGGAAGTCACGAGCAGTACTTC
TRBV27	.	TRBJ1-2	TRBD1	CASSLHQGAYGYTF	TGTGCCAGCAGTTTACACCAGGGGGCCTATGGCTACACCTTC